Reported below is one TCR beta chain. Its antigen is as yet unknown. The record originates from a study of cytomegalovirus exposure and HLA in healthy donors. In the PCR, 60 Vbeta and 13 Jbeta primers were used. Repertoires were generated with immunoSEQ multiplex PCR, while TCRdb's copy carries only in-frame clones and drops some. The data contain approximately 220,000 clones, roughly 75% of them seen just once; the ten biggest clones take up 1.8%. Whole-study results and caveats: Several of the most significant clusters appeared, in a later analysis, to be linked to common viral pathogens. Indistinguishable V segments such as TRBV6-2 and TRBV6-3 were excluded. In a later analysis, TCR beta V- and J-gene trimming showed a link to a missense DCLRE1C variant. In a later analysis, the majority of CMV-associated beta chains seemingly showed HLA restriction.

Germline CDR1 and CDR2: GTSNPN and SVGIG (reference sequence). This CDR3 comprises 15 residues. V was cut by 0 bases and J by 0 bases, with 11 bases left in between. The TCR sequence derives from a woman between 25 and 40 years old in good health and CMV-seronegative. This chain connects TRBV30 to TRBJ1-2; unclear D gene. Sequenced material: PBMCs. The CDR3 spells CAWSVPAYSNYGYTF. The CDR3, as DNA: TGTGCCTGGAGTGTACCAGCGTACTCTAACTATGGCTACACCTTC.